This T cell receptor (beta chain) was obtained from a study of T-cell memory formation after mild COVID-19. Overall study findings and caveats: Second-wave clones peaking on day 37 lacked confirmed SARS-CoV-2 specificity.

Each CDR3 protein gets one entry after TCRdb re-called the 5' RACE reads with MiXCR. The sample yields 540,000 or so distinct CDR3 sequences, around 21% seen once. This clonotype showed up just once. Its matching antigen is unknown. The trim removed 4 bases at V and 2 bases at J, leaving 7 bases unmatched. This CDR3 comprises 15 residues. CDR1 is SGHNT and CDR2 is YYREEE in the germline V gene (reference sequence). The rearrangement links TRBV5-4 to TRBJ2-7; 9 bases are a match to TRBD2. This TCR was recovered from an adult woman who had mild COVID-19 (a few samples of this study predate the infection). Cell type and time point are not known. The source material was PBMCs or a T cell subset sorted from them (not recorded which). The CDR3 DNA reads TGTGCCAGCAGCCAGAGCGGGGGGAGGACCTACGAGCAGTACTTC. Translation gives CASSQSGGRTYEQYF.